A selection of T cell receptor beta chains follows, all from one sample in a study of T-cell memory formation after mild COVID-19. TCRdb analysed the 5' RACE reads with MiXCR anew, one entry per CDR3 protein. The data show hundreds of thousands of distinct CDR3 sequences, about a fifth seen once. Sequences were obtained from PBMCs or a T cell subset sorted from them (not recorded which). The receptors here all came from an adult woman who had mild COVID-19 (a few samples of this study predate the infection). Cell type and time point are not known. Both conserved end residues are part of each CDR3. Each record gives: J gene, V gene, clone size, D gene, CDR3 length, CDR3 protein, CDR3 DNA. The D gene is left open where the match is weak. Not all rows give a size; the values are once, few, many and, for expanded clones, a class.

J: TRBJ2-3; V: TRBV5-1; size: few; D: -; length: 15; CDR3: CASSRGHYSTDTQYF; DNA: TGCGCCAGCAGCAGAGGACATTATAGCACAGATACGCAGTATTTT
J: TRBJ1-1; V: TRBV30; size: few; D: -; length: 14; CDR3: CAWSKARLGAEAFF; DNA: TGTGCCTGGAGTAAGGCCAGACTTGGCGCTGAAGCTTTCTTT
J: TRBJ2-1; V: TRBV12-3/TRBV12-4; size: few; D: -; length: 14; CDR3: CASSPTSLLNEQFF; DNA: TGTGCCAGCAGCCCTACTAGCCTTTTGAATGAGCAGTTCTTC
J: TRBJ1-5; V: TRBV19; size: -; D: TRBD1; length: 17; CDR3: CASSVGTGVYSNQPQHF; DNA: TGTGCCAGTAGTGTGGGGACAGGGGTTTATAGCAATCAGCCCCAGCATTTT
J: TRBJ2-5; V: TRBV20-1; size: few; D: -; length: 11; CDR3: CSARLDRGQYF; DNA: TGCAGTGCTCGACTGGACCGGGGCCAGTACTTC
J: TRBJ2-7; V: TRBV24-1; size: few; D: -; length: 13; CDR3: CATSDQGSYEQYF; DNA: TGTGCCACCAGTGATCAGGGATCCTACGAGCAGTACTTC
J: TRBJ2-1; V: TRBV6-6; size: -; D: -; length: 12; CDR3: CASGPLRNEQFF; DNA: TGTGCCAGCGGACCCCTCCGGAATGAGCAGTTCTTC
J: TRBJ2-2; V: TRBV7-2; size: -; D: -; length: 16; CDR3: CASSPGIRFNTGELFF; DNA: TGTGCCAGCAGCCCCGGGATCCGATTTAACACCGGGGAGCTGTTTTTT
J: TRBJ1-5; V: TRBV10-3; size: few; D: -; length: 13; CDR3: CAISHGGDQPQHF; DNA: TGTGCCATCTCCCACGGGGGGGATCAGCCCCAGCATTTT
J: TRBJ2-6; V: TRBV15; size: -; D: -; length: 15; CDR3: CATSRDRGGANVLTF; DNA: TGTGCCACCAGCAGAGACAGGGGTGGGGCCAACGTCCTGACTTTC
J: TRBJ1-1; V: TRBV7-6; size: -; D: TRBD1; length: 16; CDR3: CASSFGTGGADTEAFF; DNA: TGTGCCAGCAGCTTCGGGACAGGGGGCGCGGACACTGAAGCTTTCTTT
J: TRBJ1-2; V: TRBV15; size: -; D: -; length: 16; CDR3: CATSGSRASTGYGYTF; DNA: TGTGCCACCTCTGGCAGTAGGGCATCCACTGGCTATGGCTACACCTTC
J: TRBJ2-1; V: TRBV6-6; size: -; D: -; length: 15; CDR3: CASRTSTVIDNEQFF; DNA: TGTGCCAGCAGGACTTCGACAGTGATCGACAATGAGCAGTTCTTC
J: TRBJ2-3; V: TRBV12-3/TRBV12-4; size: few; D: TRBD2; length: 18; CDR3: CASSLARSSGRKKDTQYF; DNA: TGTGCCAGCAGTTTGGCGAGGAGTAGCGGGAGGAAAAAAGATACGCAGTATTTT
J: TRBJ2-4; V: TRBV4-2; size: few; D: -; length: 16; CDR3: CASSQVQGLSKNIQYF; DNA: TGTGCCAGCAGCCAAGTGCAGGGGCTGTCCAAAAACATTCAGTACTTC
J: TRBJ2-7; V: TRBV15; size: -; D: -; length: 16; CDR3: CATSRGSGPSLPEQYF; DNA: TGTGCCACCAGCAGAGGTTCGGGACCCAGCCTACCCGAGCAGTACTTC
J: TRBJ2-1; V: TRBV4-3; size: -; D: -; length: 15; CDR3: CASSQSSLAVVEQFF; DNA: TGCGCCAGCAGCCAGAGCTCCTTGGCGGTCGTTGAGCAGTTCTTC
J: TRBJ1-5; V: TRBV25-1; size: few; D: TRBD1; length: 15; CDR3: CASSTGTGGSQPQHF; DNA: TGTGCCAGCAGTACCGGGACAGGGGGAAGTCAGCCCCAGCATTTT
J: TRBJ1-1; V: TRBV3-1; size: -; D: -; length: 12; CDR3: CASSQSRIEAFF; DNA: TGTGCCAGCAGCCAATCTAGGATCGAAGCTTTCTTT
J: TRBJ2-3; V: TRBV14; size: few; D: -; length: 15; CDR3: CASSQDRVVTDTQYF; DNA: TGTGCCAGCAGCCAAGATCGGGTCGTCACAGATACGCAGTATTTT
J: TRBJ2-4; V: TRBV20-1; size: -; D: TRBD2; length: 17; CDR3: CSASVAGSRWGKNIQYF; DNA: TGCAGTGCTAGCGTAGCGGGGAGCCGTTGGGGCAAAAACATTCAGTACTTC
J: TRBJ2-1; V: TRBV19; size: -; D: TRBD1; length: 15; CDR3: CASSILMTGVNEQFF; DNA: TGTGCCAGTAGTATTCTGATGACAGGGGTCAATGAGCAGTTCTTC
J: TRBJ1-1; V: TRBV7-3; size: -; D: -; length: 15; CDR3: CASSLARDMNTEAFF; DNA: TGTGCCAGCAGCCTAGCTAGGGACATGAACACTGAAGCTTTCTTT
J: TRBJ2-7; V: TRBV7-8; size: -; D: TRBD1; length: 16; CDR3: CASSSTLTGGSYEQYF; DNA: TGTGCCAGCAGCTCCACTCTCACAGGGGGCTCCTACGAGCAGTACTTC
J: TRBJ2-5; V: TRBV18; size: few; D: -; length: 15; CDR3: CASSPAAGAQETQYF; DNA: TGTGCCAGCTCACCGGCGGCAGGAGCTCAAGAGACCCAGTACTTC
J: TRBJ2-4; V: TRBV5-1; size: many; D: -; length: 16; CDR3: CASSPGRTEAKNIQYF; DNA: TGCGCCAGCAGCCCGGGGAGGACAGAAGCCAAAAACATTCAGTACTTC
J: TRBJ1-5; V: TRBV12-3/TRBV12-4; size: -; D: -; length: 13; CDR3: CASSLAANQPQHF; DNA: TGTGCCAGCAGTTTAGCGGCGAATCAGCCCCAGCATTTT
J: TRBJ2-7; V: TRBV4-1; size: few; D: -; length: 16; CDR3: CASRGQGKRSSYEQYF; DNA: TGCGCCAGCAGGGGTCAGGGCAAACGGAGCTCCTACGAGCAGTACTTC
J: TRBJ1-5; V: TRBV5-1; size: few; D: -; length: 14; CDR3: CASSPDGGYQPQHF; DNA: TGCGCCAGCAGTCCAGATGGAGGGTATCAGCCCCAGCATTTT
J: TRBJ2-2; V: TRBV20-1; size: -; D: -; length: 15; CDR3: CSATDPGRRTGELFF; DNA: TGCAGTGCGACGGATCCGGGACGGCGTACCGGGGAGCTGTTTTTT
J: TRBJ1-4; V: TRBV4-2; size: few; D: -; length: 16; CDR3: CASSTARFSTNEKLFF; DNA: TGTGCCAGCAGCACAGCCCGATTTTCAACTAATGAAAAACTGTTTTTT
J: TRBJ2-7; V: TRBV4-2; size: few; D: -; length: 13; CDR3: CASSRPDGGEQYF; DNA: TGTGCCAGCAGCCGACCTGACGGGGGCGAGCAGTACTTC
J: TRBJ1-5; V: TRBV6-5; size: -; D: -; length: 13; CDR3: CASSYSTYQPQHF; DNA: TGTGCCAGCAGTTACTCAACATATCAGCCCCAGCATTTT
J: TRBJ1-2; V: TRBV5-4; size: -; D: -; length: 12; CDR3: CASSTREYGYTF; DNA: TGTGCCAGCAGCACACGAGAATATGGCTACACCTTC
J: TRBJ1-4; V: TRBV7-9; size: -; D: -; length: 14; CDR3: CASSISGGNEKLFF; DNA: TGTGCCAGCAGCATTTCCGGGGGGAATGAAAAACTGTTTTTT
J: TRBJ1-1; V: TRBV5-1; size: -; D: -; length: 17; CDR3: CASSLEGSLEGNTEAFF; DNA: TGCGCCAGCAGCTTGGAAGGATCGCTGGAGGGAAACACTGAAGCTTTCTTT
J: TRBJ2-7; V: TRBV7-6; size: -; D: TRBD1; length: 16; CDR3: CASSLGTRGLYHEQYF; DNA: TGTGCCAGCAGCTTAGGTACCAGGGGGCTTTACCACGAGCAGTACTTC
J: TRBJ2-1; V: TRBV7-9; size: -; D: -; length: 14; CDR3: CASSLDELDFEQFF; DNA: TGTGCCAGCAGCTTAGATGAACTAGATTTTGAGCAGTTCTTC
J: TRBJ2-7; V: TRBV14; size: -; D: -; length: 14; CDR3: CASSPVLPGHQQYF; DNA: TGTGCCAGCAGCCCAGTACTACCCGGCCACCAGCAGTACTTC
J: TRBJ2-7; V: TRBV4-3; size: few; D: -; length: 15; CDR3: CASSQEWGAPYEQYF; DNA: TGCGCCAGCAGCCAAGAATGGGGGGCGCCCTACGAGCAGTACTTC
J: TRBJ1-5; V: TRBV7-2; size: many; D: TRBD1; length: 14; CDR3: CASSLGQINQPQHF; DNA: TGTGCCAGCAGCTTGGGACAGATCAATCAGCCCCAGCATTTT
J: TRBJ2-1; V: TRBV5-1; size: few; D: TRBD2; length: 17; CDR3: CASNTPRGASGSNEQFF; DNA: TGCGCCAGCAATACCCCCCGCGGGGCTAGCGGGAGCAATGAGCAGTTCTTC
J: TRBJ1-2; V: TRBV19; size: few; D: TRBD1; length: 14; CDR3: CASSIPGQGTGYTF; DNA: TGTGCCAGTAGTATTCCCGGACAGGGCACTGGCTACACCTTC
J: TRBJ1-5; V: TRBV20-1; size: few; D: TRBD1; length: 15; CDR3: CSARGTGLPNQPQHF; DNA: TGCAGTGCTAGAGGGACAGGGCTTCCCAATCAGCCCCAGCATTTT
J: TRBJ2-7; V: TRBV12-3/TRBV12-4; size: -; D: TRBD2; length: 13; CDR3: CASSLGEGAEQYF; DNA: TGTGCCAGCAGTTTGGGGGAGGGCGCCGAGCAGTACTTC
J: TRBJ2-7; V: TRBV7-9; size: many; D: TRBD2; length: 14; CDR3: CASSRGTNRYEQYF; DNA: TGTGCCAGCAGCCGCGGGACTAATCGGTACGAGCAGTACTTC